This is a list of T cell receptor beta chains from one sample in a study of beta chain features in type 1 diabetes. Clones were read by immunoSEQ multiplex PCR, and TCRdb kept only the in-frame ones, dropping some. Altogether some 360,000 clones are present, around a tenth being singletons, with the ten largest covering about 0.64%. The sequencing sample was made of central memory CD4+ T cells from blood. The source is a man under 40 with type 1 diabetes. CDR3s include the opening cysteine and the closing phenylalanine or tryptophan. D genes are given only for firm matches. Rows may omit the clone size; those that give it use once, few, many or a size class.

>TRBD1|TRBJ2-1|NA|TRBV11-3
TGTGCCAGCAGCTTAGATAATAGGGACAGGGGGCCCAAGGATGAGCAGTTCTTC
CASSLDNRDRGPKDEQFF
>TRBD2|TRBJ2-7|few|TRBV5-1
TGCGCCAGCAGCCCCACTAGCGGAGGTTCCTACGAGCAGTACTTC
CASSPTSGGSYEQYF
>NA|TRBJ1-1|few|TRBV5-1
TGCGCCAGCAGCTTGGCCGGCAGGGAGACCAGCACTGAAGCTTTCTTT
CASSLAGRETSTEAFF
>TRBD1|TRBJ2-7|few|TRBV28
TGTGCCAGCAGTCAACAGGGGTCCTCCTACGAGCAGTACTTC
CASSQQGSSYEQYF
>TRBD1|TRBJ2-7|NA|TRBV19
TGTGCCAGTAGTAGCACAGGGGACGAGCAGTACTTC
CASSSTGDEQYF
>NA|TRBJ2-3|few|TRBV27
TGTGCCAGCGGAGGCGGCCTCACAGATACGCAGTATTTT
CASGGGLTDTQYF
>TRBD1|TRBJ1-1|NA|TRBV11-2
TGTGCCAGCAGCTACGAACAGGGGACCGAAGCTTTCTTT
CASSYEQGTEAFF
>NA|TRBJ1-2|few|TRBV7-3
TGTGCCAGCAGCTTAGAAAGATTTGGACAGCCTCCGAGGGGCTACACCTTC
CASSLERFGQPPRGYTF
>TRBD1|TRBJ2-3|few|TRBV6-1
TGTGCCAGCAGTCAGGACAGGGCAGATACGCAGTATTTT
CASSQDRADTQYF
>NA|TRBJ2-3|few|TRBV5-4
TGTGCCAGCAGCCCGGGGCAGGGAACAGATACGCAGTATTTT
CASSPGQGTDTQYF
>NA|TRBJ2-6|few|TRBV5-1
TGCGCCACCTCGGTAGGGGCCAACGTCCTGACTTTC
CATSVGANVLTF
>TRBD2|TRBJ2-1|NA|TRBV6-6
TGTGCCAGCACCGAAGGGTTTGCGGGAGGTTTGGATGAGCAGTTCTTC
CASTEGFAGGLDEQFF
>NA|TRBJ1-2|NA|TRBV18
TGTGCCAGCTCACCTTTACCGGGAGGCGATGGCTACACCTTC
CASSPLPGGDGYTF
>NA|TRBJ1-5|NA|TRBV5-4
TGTGCCAGCAGCCCCCGGAGCGATAGCAATCAGCCCCAGCATTTT
CASSPRSDSNQPQHF
>NA|TRBJ2-5|few|TRBV5-1
TGCGCCAGCAGCTTGGGGGAACAAGAGACCCAGTACTTC
CASSLGEQETQYF
>TRBD1|TRBJ2-1|many|TRBV28
TGTGCCAGCAGTTTAACTGGGACAGAGGAGTTCTTC
CASSLTGTEEFF
>TRBD1|TRBJ1-5|NA|TRBV4-3
TGCGCCAGCAGCCGACAGGGGAGCAATCAGCCCCAGCATTTT
CASSRQGSNQPQHF
>TRBD1|TRBJ1-3|few|TRBV28
TGTGCCAGCAGTATCCCCCAGGGGGCTGGAAACACCATATATTTT
CASSIPQGAGNTIYF
>NA|TRBJ1-2|few|TRBV19
TGTGCCAGTAGTCCCTGGCGGGGGGACTACACCTTC
CASSPWRGDYTF
>NA|TRBJ1-5|NA|TRBV9
TGTGCCAGCAGCCCACAGGGATCTAGCAATCAGCCCCAGCATTTT
CASSPQGSSNQPQHF
>NA|TRBJ2-6|few|TRBV5-1
TGCGCCAGCAGCTTGGATATCTTCTCTGGGGCCAACGTCCTGACTTTC
CASSLDIFSGANVLTF
>NA|TRBJ2-2|few|TRBV7-2
TGTGCCAGCAGCCCCCAGTCTAGCGGGGAGCTGTTTTTT
CASSPQSSGELFF
>NA|TRBJ1-1|few|TRBV6-5
TGTGCCAGCAGTTACTCGACTTCGCCGGGGGGTGAAGCTTTCTTT
CASSYSTSPGGEAFF
>TRBD2|TRBJ2-2|NA|TRBV19
TGTGCCAGTAGGGGATGGACTAGCGGGAGGGTGACCGGGGAGCTGTTTTTT
CASRGWTSGRVTGELFF
>TRBD2|TRBJ2-5|NA|TRBV28
TGTGCCAGCAGTTTTGCCGGGAGGGAGACCCAGTACTTC
CASSFAGRETQYF
>TRBD2|TRBJ2-1|NA|TRBV5-1
TGCGCCAGCAGCTTGGGCGGGAGGGGAAACAATGAGCAGTTCTTC
CASSLGGRGNNEQFF
>NA|TRBJ1-2|NA|TRBV5-8
TGTGCCAGCAGCCGGGAGGGGTTTGGCTACACCTTC
CASSREGFGYTF
>NA|TRBJ2-2|NA|TRBV7-3
TGTGCCAGCAGCTTAAAGGGTCAAGGATTCACCGGGGAGCTGTTTTTT
CASSLKGQGFTGELFF
>NA|TRBJ1-5|few|TRBV19
TGTGCCAGTAGTATGGGGGGCAATCAGCCCCAGCATTTT
CASSMGGNQPQHF
>NA|TRBJ1-3|few|TRBV29-1
TGCAGCGTTGTATTGCCGACCTCTGGAAACACCATATATTTT
CSVVLPTSGNTIYF
>TRBD1|TRBJ1-4|few|TRBV7-9
TGTGCCAGCAGCTTTGAACAGGGGTTATCGAGAAAACTGTTTTTT
CASSFEQGLSRKLFF